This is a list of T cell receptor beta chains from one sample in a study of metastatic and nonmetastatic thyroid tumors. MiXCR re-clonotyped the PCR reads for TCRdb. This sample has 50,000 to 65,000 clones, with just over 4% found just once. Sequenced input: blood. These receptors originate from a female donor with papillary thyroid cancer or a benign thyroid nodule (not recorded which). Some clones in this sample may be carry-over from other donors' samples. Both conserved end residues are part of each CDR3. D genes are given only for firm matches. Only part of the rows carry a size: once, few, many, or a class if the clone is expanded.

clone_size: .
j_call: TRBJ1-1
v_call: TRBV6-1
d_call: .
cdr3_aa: CASRPPGQGTLVGTEAFF
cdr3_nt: TGTGCCAGCAGGCCCCCGGGGCAGGGGACGCTGGTCGGCACTGAAGCTTTCTTT

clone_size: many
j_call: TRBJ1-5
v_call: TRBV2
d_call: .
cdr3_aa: CASRNDPQPQHF
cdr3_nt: TGTGCCAGCAGAAACGACCCTCAGCCCCAGCATTTT

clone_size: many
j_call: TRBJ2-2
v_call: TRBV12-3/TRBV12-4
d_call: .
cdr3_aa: CASSLSGPGGELFF
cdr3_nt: TGTGCCAGCAGTTTAAGTGGCCCCGGGGGGGAGCTGTTTTTT

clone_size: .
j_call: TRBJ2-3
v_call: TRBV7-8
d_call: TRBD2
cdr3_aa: CASSQISGSSRGTDTQYF
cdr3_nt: TGTGCCAGCAGTCAGATTAGCGGGAGCTCACGGGGCACAGATACGCAGTATTTT

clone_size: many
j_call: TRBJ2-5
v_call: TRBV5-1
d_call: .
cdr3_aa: CASTLQGAEQETQYF
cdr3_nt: TGCGCCAGCACCTTACAGGGAGCGGAGCAAGAGACCCAGTACTTC

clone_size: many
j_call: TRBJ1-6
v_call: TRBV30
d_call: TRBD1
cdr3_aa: CAWSGRGRFYNSPLHF
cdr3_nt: TGTGCCTGGAGCGGTAGGGGGCGTTTCTATAATTCACCCCTCCACTTT

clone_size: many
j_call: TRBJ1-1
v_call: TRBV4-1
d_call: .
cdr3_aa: CASSRVGRAAEAFF
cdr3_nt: TGCGCCAGCAGCCGAGTGGGCAGGGCGGCTGAAGCTTTCTTT

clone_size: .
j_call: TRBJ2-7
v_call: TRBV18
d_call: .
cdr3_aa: CASSPPREGEGEQYF
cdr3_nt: TGTGCCAGCTCACCACCGCGCGAGGGAGAGGGGGAGCAGTACTTC

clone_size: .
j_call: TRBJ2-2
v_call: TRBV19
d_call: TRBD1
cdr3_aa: CASRGQGSAGELFF
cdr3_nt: TGTGCCAGTAGGGGACAGGGGTCTGCCGGGGAGCTGTTTTTT

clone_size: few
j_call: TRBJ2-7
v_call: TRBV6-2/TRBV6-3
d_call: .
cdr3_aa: CASSYSTSSSYEQYF
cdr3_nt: TGTGCCAGCAGCTACAGCACATCGAGCTCCTACGAGCAGTACTTC

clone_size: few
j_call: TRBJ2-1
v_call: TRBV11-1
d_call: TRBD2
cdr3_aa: CASRNVAGDHEQFF
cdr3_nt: TGTGCCAGCAGGAATGTAGCGGGAGACCATGAGCAGTTCTTC

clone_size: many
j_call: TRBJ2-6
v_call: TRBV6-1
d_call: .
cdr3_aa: CASSGGAGANVLTF
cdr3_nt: TGTGCCAGCAGTGGGGGGGCTGGGGCCAACGTCCTGACTTTC

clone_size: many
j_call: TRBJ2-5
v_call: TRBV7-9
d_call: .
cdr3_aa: CASSLVHAQETQYF
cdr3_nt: TGTGCCAGCAGCTTAGTACACGCCCAAGAGACCCAGTACTTC

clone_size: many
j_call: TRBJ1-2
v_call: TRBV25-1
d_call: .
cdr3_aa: CASSEFDIAYGYTF
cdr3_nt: TGTGCCAGCAGTGAATTTGACATTGCCTATGGCTACACCTTC

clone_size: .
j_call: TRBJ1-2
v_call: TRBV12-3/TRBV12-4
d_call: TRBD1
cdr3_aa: CASSWTGDGYTF
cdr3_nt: TGTGCCAGCAGTTGGACAGGGGACGGCTACACCTTC

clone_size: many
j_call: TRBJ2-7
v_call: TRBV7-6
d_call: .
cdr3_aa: CASSAGPYEQYF
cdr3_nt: TGTGCCAGCAGCGCGGGACCCTACGAGCAGTACTTC

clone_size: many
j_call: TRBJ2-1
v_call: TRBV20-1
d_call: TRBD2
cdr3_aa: CSASPAGERNEQFF
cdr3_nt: TGCAGTGCTAGTCCAGCGGGAGAACGCAATGAGCAGTTCTTC

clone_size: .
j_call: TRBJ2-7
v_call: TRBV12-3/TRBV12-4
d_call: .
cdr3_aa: CASNTRWDPISHEQYF
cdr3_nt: TGTGCCAGCAACACTAGGTGGGATCCGATCTCCCACGAGCAGTACTTC

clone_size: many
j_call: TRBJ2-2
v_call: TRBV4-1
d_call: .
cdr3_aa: CASSQVIGTGGELFF
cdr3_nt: TGCGCCAGCAGCCAAGTTATAGGAACGGGCGGGGAGCTGTTTTTT

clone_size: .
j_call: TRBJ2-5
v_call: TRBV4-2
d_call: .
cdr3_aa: CASSQGRLETQTQYF
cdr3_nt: TGTGCCAGCAGCCAAGGCAGACTCGAAACTCAGACCCAGTACTTC

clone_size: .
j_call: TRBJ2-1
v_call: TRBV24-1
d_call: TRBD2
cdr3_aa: CATGDALWRAGEVNEQFF
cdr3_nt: TGTGCCACCGGTGATGCCCTGTGGCGAGCGGGAGAAGTCAATGAGCAGTTCTTC

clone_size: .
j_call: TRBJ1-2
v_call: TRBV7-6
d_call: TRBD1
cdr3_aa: CASSLQGAFNYGYTF
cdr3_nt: TGTGCCAGCAGCTTACAGGGGGCTTTTAACTATGGCTACACCTTC

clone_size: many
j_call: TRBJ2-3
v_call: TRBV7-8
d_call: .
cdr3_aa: CATSSGTDTQYF
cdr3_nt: TGTGCCACCTCTAGCGGCACAGATACGCAGTATTTT

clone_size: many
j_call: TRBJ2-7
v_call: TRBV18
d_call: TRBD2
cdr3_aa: CASSPTVAGESEQYF
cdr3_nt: TGTGCCAGCTCACCAACGGTAGCGGGAGAATCCGAGCAGTACTTC

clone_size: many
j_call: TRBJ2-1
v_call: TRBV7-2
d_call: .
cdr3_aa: CASSLEAMADSYNEQFF
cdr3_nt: TGTGCCAGCAGCTTAGAGGCAATGGCGGACTCTTACAATGAGCAGTTCTTC

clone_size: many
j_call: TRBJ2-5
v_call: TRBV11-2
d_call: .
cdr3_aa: CASSWDGGQETQYF
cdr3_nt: TGTGCCAGCAGCTGGGACGGTGGCCAAGAGACCCAGTACTTC

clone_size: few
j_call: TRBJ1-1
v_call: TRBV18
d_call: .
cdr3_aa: CASSGLEGPTEAFF
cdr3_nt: TGTGCCAGCTCAGGGCTCGAGGGTCCCACTGAAGCTTTCTTT

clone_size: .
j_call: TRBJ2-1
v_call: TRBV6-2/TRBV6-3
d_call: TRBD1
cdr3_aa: CASDRDRDYNEQFF
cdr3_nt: TGTGCCAGCGACCGGGACAGGGATTACAATGAGCAGTTCTTC

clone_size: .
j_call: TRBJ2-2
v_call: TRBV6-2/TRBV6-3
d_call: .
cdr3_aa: CASNYSYRTEELFF
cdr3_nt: TGTGCCAGCAATTACTCCTACCGCACCGAGGAGCTGTTTTTT

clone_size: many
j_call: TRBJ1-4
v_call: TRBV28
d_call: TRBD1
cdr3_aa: CARDYRGGNEKLFF
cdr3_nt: TGTGCCAGGGACTACAGGGGAGGGAATGAAAAACTGTTTTTT

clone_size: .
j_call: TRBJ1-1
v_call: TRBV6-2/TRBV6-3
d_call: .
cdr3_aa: CASSYSRARGEAFF
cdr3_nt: TGTGCCAGCAGTTACTCGAGGGCGCGGGGCGAAGCTTTCTTT

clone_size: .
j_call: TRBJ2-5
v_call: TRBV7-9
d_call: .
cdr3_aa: CASSFTRRGGRRETQYF
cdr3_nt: TGTGCCAGCAGCTTTACGCGCAGGGGAGGCCGACGGGAGACCCAGTACTTC

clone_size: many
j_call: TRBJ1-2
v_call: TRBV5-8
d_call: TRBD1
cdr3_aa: CASNKDRAYGYTF
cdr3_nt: TGTGCCAGCAACAAGGACAGGGCCTATGGCTACACCTTC

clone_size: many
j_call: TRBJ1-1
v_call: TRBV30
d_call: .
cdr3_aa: CAWSPRIAQGNTEAFF
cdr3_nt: TGTGCCTGGAGTCCCCGGATAGCACAGGGAAACACTGAAGCTTTCTTT

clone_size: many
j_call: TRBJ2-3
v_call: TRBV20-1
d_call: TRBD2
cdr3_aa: CSARDPKTSGRNTQYF
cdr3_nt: TGCAGTGCTAGAGACCCGAAGACTAGCGGGAGGAATACGCAGTATTTT

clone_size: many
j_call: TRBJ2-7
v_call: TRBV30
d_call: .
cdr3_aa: CAWSVPVLAGSSYEQYF
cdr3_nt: TGTGCCTGGAGTGTACCGGTTTTGGCAGGGTCATCCTACGAGCAGTACTTC

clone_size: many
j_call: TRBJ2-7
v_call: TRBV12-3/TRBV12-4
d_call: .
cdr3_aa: CASGMSFSYEQYF
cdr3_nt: TGTGCCAGCGGGATGAGCTTCTCCTACGAGCAGTACTTC

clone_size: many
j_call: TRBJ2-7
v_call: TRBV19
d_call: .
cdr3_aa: CASSIEGTRSYEQYF
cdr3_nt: TGTGCCAGTAGTATAGAGGGGACACGATCCTACGAGCAGTACTTC

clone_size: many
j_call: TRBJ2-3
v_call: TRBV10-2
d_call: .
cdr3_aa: CASRKGGDTDTQYF
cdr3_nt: TGCGCCAGCAGAAAAGGGGGGGACACAGATACGCAGTATTTT

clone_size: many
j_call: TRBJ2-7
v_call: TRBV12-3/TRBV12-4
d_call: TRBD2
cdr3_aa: CASRLAGARNEQYF
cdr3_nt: TGTGCCAGCAGACTAGCGGGAGCTCGCAACGAGCAGTACTTC

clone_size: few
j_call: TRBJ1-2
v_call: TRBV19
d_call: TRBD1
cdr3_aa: CASEDRAYGYNF
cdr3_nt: TGTGCCAGCGAGGACAGGGCTTACGGATACAACTTC

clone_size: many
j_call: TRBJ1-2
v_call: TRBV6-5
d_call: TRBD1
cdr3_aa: CASSYFGQGNYGYTF
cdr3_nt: TGTGCCAGCAGTTACTTTGGACAGGGAAACTATGGCTACACCTTC

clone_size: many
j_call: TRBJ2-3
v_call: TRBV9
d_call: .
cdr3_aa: CASSERLSSTDTQYF
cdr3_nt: TGTGCCAGCAGCGAGCGGTTATCTAGCACAGATACGCAGTATTTT

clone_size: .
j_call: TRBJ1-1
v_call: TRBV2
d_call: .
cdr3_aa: CASTPRGVPLNTEAFF
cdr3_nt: TGTGCCAGCACCCCCCGGGGGGTGCCCCTGAACACTGAAGCTTTCTTT

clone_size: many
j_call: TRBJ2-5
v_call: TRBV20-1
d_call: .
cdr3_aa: CSATDSAETQYF
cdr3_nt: TGCAGTGCTACCGACTCCGCGGAGACCCAGTACTTC

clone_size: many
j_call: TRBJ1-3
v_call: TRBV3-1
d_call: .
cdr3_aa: CASSQDWGHFSRPGGNTIYF
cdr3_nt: TGTGCCAGCAGCCAAGATTGGGGACACTTTTCGAGGCCAGGTGGAAACACCATATATTTT

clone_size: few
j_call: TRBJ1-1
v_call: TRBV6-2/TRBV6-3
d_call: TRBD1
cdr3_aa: CASSQTGTLNTEAFF
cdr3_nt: TGTGCCAGCAGTCAGACAGGGACACTGAACACTGAAGCTTTCTTT

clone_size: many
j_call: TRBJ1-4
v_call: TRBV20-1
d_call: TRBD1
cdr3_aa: CSARRTGGLFEKLFF
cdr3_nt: TGCAGTGCTAGGAGGACAGGGGGATTGTTTGAAAAACTGTTTTTT

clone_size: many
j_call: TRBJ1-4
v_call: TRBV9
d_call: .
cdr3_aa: CASSVGREGEKLFF
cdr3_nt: TGTGCCAGCAGCGTAGGGAGGGAAGGGGAAAAACTGTTTTTT

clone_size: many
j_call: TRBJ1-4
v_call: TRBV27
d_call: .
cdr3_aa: CASSLRPLASNEKLFF
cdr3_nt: TGTGCCAGCAGTTTAAGACCATTGGCCTCTAATGAAAAACTGTTTTTT

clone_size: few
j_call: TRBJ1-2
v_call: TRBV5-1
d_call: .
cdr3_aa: CASSLEADGNQGYTF
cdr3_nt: TGCGCCAGCAGCTTGGAAGCGGACGGTAATCAAGGCTACACCTTC

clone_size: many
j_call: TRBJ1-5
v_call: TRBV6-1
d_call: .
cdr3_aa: CASSESRVSSNQPQHF
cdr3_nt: TGTGCCAGCAGTGAATCAAGGGTTAGCAGCAATCAGCCCCAGCATTTT